This T cell receptor (beta chain) was retrieved from a study of blood T cell repertoires in COVID-19. Turning to the study itself: Material from acute and convalescent COVID-19 was sourced from the United States, Italy and Spain. The analysed material was cDNA or gDNA that came from T cells, B-cell-depleted T cells, or PBMCs.

The J segment lost 7 bases and the V segment lost 3 bases, leaving 5 bases of the junction unmatched. CDR1 and CDR2 (germline): KGHSH, LQKENI. The CDR3 runs to 14 residues. Original analysis: Reference gene primers were amplified, and this amplification served to estimate nucleated cell counts. The assay was immunoSEQ multiplex PCR, and TCRdb's table has in-frame clones only and misses some. V and J calls plus clone size are reproduced from that table; the DNA served to infer D and trimming. The data show approximately 80,000 clones, 90% seen once. The rearrangement links TRBV18 to TRBJ2-1, with 8 bases that match TRBD2. The sample consisted of peripheral blood. The origin of this receptor is a woman aged 50 to 60 in a cohort sampled during active COVID-19. DNA of the CDR3: TGTGCCAGCTCACCCACCCCTAGCGGGAATGAGCAGTTCTTC. It codes for CASSPTPSGNEQFF.